This TCR beta chain was sequenced for a study of OX40 agonist ivuxolimab in advanced cancers. Regarding the study in general: Ivuxolimab was an agonistic, fully human IgG2 monoclonal antibody directed against OX40 (CD134), a costimulatory receptor. Of the roughly 53 patients in dose escalation, some 20 had hepatocellular carcinoma, roughly 15 had melanoma, 9 had renal cell carcinoma and 9 had head and neck cancer. Patients were allowed to have had prior anti-PD-1, anti-PD-L1 or anti-CTLA-4 therapy, and more than 35% of the dose-escalation patients had been treated with checkpoint inhibitors. The paper reports the monotherapy dose-escalation portion (N of about 50 patients) of the phase I ivuxolimab trial. Intravenous ivuxolimab was administered to patients every 2 weeks at six dose levels: 0.01, 0.1, 0.3, 1.5, 3 and 10 mg/kg. Peripheral TCRbeta sequencing aimed to test whether ivuxolimab altered TCR sequence diversity and caused clonal T-cell expansion. Partial responses occurred in three dose-escalation patients: two with cutaneous melanoma and one with hepatocellular carcinoma. The dose-escalation cohort was 80% to 90% male with a mean age of around 64 years, ranging from roughly 23 to 90.

Broader findings and caveats from the paper: Which antigens the clonally expanded peripheral T cells were specific for was not determined. Partial responders in the 0.1-3.0 mg/kg groups had among the lowest normalized peripheral clonal expansion, especially among CD8+ T cells. After ivuxolimab, CD8+ T cells had more expanded clones than CD4+ T cells on average. At doses of 0.1 to 3.0 mg/kg, clonal expansion of both CD4+ and CD8+ T cells in blood was seen between baseline and week 6. Low levels of normalized T-cell clonal expansion were also shown by some nonresponding patients.

Genomic DNA was isolated from the sorted cells so that the TCRbeta CDR3 region could be sequenced. TCRbeta CDR3 regions were sequenced using the immunoSEQ Assay. The table was pulled from immuneACCESS by TCRdb, which kept in-frame rearrangements only. Such tables lose some clones; where checked, under half of the loss comes from unresolved V genes, and the rest has no known cause. The sample yields more than 60,000 clones; about nine tenths were counted once. Around 0.39% of the sample lies in the top ten. The trial excluded patients who had a history of autoimmune disease or who were on systemic immunosuppression. Peripheral blood for TCR sequencing was collected from all dose cohorts at baseline, on cycle 4 day 1, and on cycle 7 day 1. The samples were taken from a phase I, first-in-human, multicenter, open-label dose-escalation trial of ivuxolimab. Adults with locally advanced or metastatic melanoma, renal cell carcinoma, hepatocellular carcinoma or head and neck squamous cell carcinoma were enrolled in the trial. Before TCR sequencing, CD4+ and CD8+ T cells were separately sorted from peripheral blood.

With regard to this clone: Its antigen target is currently unknown. No clone much larger than this one lies a single base away; base qualities are absent.

The CDR3 measures 16 amino acids from cysteine to phenylalanine. CDR3 DNA is the only sequence kept; it has 48 bases, read in frame from the first base. For CDR1 and CDR2, the germline V gene lists LGHNA and YSLEER. Cut back by 1 base and 3 bases, the V and J ends lie 13 bases apart. The sequence is built from TRBV4-3 and TRBJ1-3, with the D gene not clear enough to name. This receptor was identified in an adult with an advanced solid tumor such as melanoma, head and neck, liver or kidney cancer. The material was CD4+ or CD8+ T cells sorted from blood, obtained in a trial of the OX40 agonist ivuxolimab. The nucleotide sequence reads as follows: TGCGCCAGCAGCCAAGCTGAAATCTTCTATGGAAACACCATATATTTT. This sequence encodes CASSQAEIFYGNTIYF.